The 32 T cell receptor beta chains below come from one sample, sequenced in a study of blood T cell repertoires in COVID-19. Produced via immunoSEQ multiplex PCR; TCRdb's table is partial and in-frame only. The data hold 45,000 to 55,000 clones, with 89% observed a single time. The specimen was peripheral blood. These receptors were taken from a woman older than 75 with acute or convalescent COVID-19.

This chain links TRBV5-1 with TRBJ2-5, with a possible D match to TRBD1 (5 bases). V was trimmed by 0 bases and J by 2 bases, leaving 14 bases between them. CDR1 SGHRS and CDR2 YFSETQ come from the germline V gene. This CDR3 contains 16 residues. CDR3 sequence: CASSLVRQGGQETQYF. The CDR3 nucleotides read TGCGCCAGCAGCTTGGTACGGCAGGGTGGGCAAGAGACCCAGTACTTC.

V is TRBV30 and J is TRBJ1-6; 7 positions agree with TRBD1. Per the germline V gene, CDR1 is GTSNPN and CDR2 is SVGIG (reference sequence). This CDR3 contains 14 residues. The V and J ends lost 8 bases and 7 bases, in that order; junction bases with no gene match: 11. The CDR3 reads CAGVAGGRNSPLHF. The CDR3, as DNA: TGTGCCGGGGTGGCAGGGGGAAGGAATTCACCCCTCCACTTT.

V is TRBV5-1 and J is TRBJ1-4, with D perhaps matching TRBD1 (6 bases). CDR1 SGHRS and CDR2 YFSETQ come from the germline V gene. The CDR3 sequence is 16 residues long. V was shortened by 4 bases and J by 3 bases, with 16 bases between the two germline ends. CDR3 loop: CASSPIGGGANEKLFF. In DNA, the CDR3 is TGCGCCAGCAGCCCAATAGGGGGGGGCGCTAATGAAAAACTGTTTTTT.

The chain carries TRBV18 and TRBJ2-1, with TRBD1 identical over 8 bases. Germline-derived CDR1 and CDR2 are KGHSH and LQKENI. The trim removed 6 bases at V and 7 bases at J, leaving 17 bases unmatched. The CDR3 spans 17 residues. CDR3 DNA: TGTGCCAGCTCCCCGCCTTCAGGGGGCGCGGGGTCGAATGAGCAGTTCTTC. Protein: CASSPPSGGAGSNEQFF.

The chain employs TRBV30 and TRBJ2-5; a possible D gene is TRBD1 (6 bases). The CDR3 covers 13 residues. V lost 5 bases to trimming and J lost 9 bases, with 19 bases between them. Germline V gives CDR1 GTSNPN, CDR2 SVGIG (reference sequence). The CDR3 is CAWSRLSEGAQYF. The CDR3 DNA follows: TGTGCCTGGTCCCGACTCAGTGAGGGGGCCCAGTACTTC.

The chain recombines TRBV6-6 with TRBJ1-4, with 10 nucleotides matching TRBD1. This CDR3 region has 14 residues. After removal of 6 bases from V and 6 bases from J, the junction contained 4 bases not matched to a gene. The germline gives CDR1 MNHNY, CDR2 SVGAGI (reference sequence). CDR3 loop: CASSGTGEYEKLFF. Written as DNA, the CDR3 is TGTGCCAGCAGCGGGACAGGGGAGTATGAAAAACTGTTTTTT.

The J gene is TRBJ2-5, the V gene TRBV6-5, with TRBD1 identical over 8 bases. The germline gives CDR1 MNHEY, CDR2 SVGAGI. Unmatched junction bases numbered 8, after V lost 6 bases and J lost 2 bases. The CDR3 is made up of 15 amino acids. In nucleotides, the CDR3 is TGTGCCAGCAGGCGACAGGGGATGCTTCAAGAGACCCAGTACTTC. Its translation: CASRRQGMLQETQYF.

This chain uses TRBV5-1 with TRBJ2-3; 7 bases are shared with TRBD1. The CDR3 length is 14 residues. Germline V CDR1 and CDR2: SGHRS, YFSETQ. V shed 4 bases, J shed 1 base, and the junction held 3 bases outside the gene matches. The chain's CDR3 is CASSPGTGTDTQYF. CDR3 in DNA: TGCGCCAGCAGCCCTGGGACAGGCACAGATACGCAGTATTTT.

In its sample, this clone was seen once. The chain joins TRBV6-2 or TRBV6-3 to TRBJ1-6; 7 positions agree with TRBD1. The germline V gene encodes CDR1 MNHEY and CDR2 SVGEGT. V lost 5 bases, J lost 10 bases, and 11 bases stayed unmatched. This CDR3 contains 15 residues. This chain's CDR3 is CASSDTGETRSPLHF. For the CDR3, the DNA is TGTGCCAGCAGTGATACAGGGGAAACTCGGTCACCCCTCCACTTT.

The chain carries TRBV5-1 and TRBJ1-2; tentative D call: TRBD1 (6 bases). The germline gives CDR1 SGHRS, CDR2 YFSETQ. The germline V and J ends were trimmed by 0 bases and 4 bases, with 10 bases remaining between them. CDR3 length: 14 amino acids. The CDR3 coding sequence is TGCGCCAGCAGCTTGGGACAGGAGATCTATGGCTACACCTTC. Translation gives CASSLGQEIYGYTF. Using reference TRBV5-1 and TRBJ1-2 for the parts outside the CDR3, the full variable domain is KAGVTQTPRYLIKTRGQQVTLSCSPISGHRSVSWYQQTPGQGLQFLFEYFSETQRNKGNFPGRFSGRQFSNSRSEMNVSTLELGDSALYLCASSLGQEIYGYTFGSGTRLTVV.

The J gene is TRBJ1-2, the V gene TRBV6-6; 9 nucleotides match TRBD1. After removal of 6 bases from V and 3 bases from J, the junction contained 8 bases not matched to a gene. CDR1 is MNHNY, CDR2 SVGAGI, per germline (reference sequence). The CDR3 totals 15 residues. In nucleotides, the CDR3 is TGTGCCAGCAGGCGGACAGGGGATGCGGACTATGGCTACACCTTC. Its translation: CASRRTGDADYGYTF.

The chain recombines TRBV4-1 with TRBJ1-3, with a possible D match to TRBD1 (5 bases). In germline, CDR1 is MGHRA, CDR2 YSYEKL. The CDR3 sequence is 15 residues long. The germline V and J ends were trimmed by 4 bases and 0 bases, with 10 bases remaining between them. This chain's CDR3 is CASSLDRTSGNTIYF. CDR3 DNA sequence: TGCGCCAGCAGCCTAGACAGAACCTCTGGAAACACCATATATTTT.

The chain recombines TRBV6-6 with TRBJ2-2; a weak D match, TRBD2 (5 bases). The CDR3 is 14 residues long. In germline, CDR1 is MNHNY, CDR2 SVGAGI (reference sequence). V lost 4 bases and J 2 bases, leaving 8 bases between the germline ends. CDR3 in amino acids: CASSFGENTGELFF. The CDR3 DNA follows: TGTGCCAGCAGTTTCGGGGAAAACACCGGGGAGCTGTTTTTT.

This clone was picked up a small number of times. The rearrangement joins TRBV5-1 to TRBJ1-1; 8 bases line up with TRBD1. V shed 4 bases, J shed 1 base, and the junction held 3 bases outside the gene matches. Germline CDR1 and CDR2: SGHRS and YFSETQ. This CDR3 spans 14 amino acids. The CDR3 coding sequence is TGCGCCAGCAGCCGGACAGGGCAGAACACTGAAGCTTTCTTT. Translating it yields CASSRTGQNTEAFF.

The chain uses TRBV19 and TRBJ1-2, with 9 nucleotides matching TRBD1. V gave up 7 bases and J gave up 8 bases; unmatched junction bases: 14. Looked up from germline, CDR1 is LNHDA and CDR2 is SQIVND (reference sequence). CDR3 length: 15 amino acids. As DNA, the CDR3 is TGTGCCAGTAATTCCGGGACAGGGATTTTTGGAGGCTACACCTTC. Amino acid sequence: CASNSGTGIFGGYTF.

To note about this clone: The sample contains more than one DNA sequence encoding this CDR3. This sequence joins TRBV15 and TRBJ2-5, with 8 bases that match TRBD1. CDR1 and CDR2 from the germline V gene are LNHNV and YYDKDF (reference sequence). With V trimmed by 3 bases and J by 3 bases, 0 bases remained unmatched. The CDR3 is made up of 13 amino acids. The CDR3, as DNA: TGTGCCACCAGCAGGGACAGGGAAGAGACCCAGTACTTC. Residues: CATSRDREETQYF.

This chain uses TRBV14 with TRBJ2-5, with TRBD2 matching 10 bases. Trimming took 1 base from V and 2 from J; bases not matched to a gene: 4. The CDR3 spans 16 residues. Germline V gives CDR1 SGHDN, CDR2 FVKESK. CDR3 sequence: CASSQALAGAQETQYF. CDR3 DNA sequence: TGTGCCAGCAGCCAAGCGCTAGCGGGGGCTCAAGAGACCCAGTACTTC. The full variable domain, rest sourced from reference TRBV14 and TRBJ2-5, is EAGVTQFPSHSVIEKGQTVTLRCDPISGHDNLYWYRRVMGKEIKFLLHFVKESKQDESGMPNNRFLAERTGGTYSTLKVQPAELEDSGVYFCASSQALAGAQETQYFGPGTRLLVL.

The rearrangement uses TRBV6-1 and TRBJ2-7, with TRBD2 matching 7 bases. CDR3 length equals 14 residues. Trimming at V came to 3 bases and at J to 6 bases, leaving 8 bases not matched to a gene. Germline loops: CDR1 MNHNS, CDR2 SASEGT. The CDR3 spells CASSDTGLSVEQYV. DNA for the CDR3: TGTGCCAGCAGTGACACGGGACTATCGGTCGAGCAGTACGTC.

V is TRBV14 and J is TRBJ1-1; 7 bases match TRBD1. This CDR3 is built from 17 residues. The V segment lost 3 bases and the J segment 5 bases; nucleotides outside the gene matches: 15. The germline CDR1 and CDR2 sequences are SGHDN and FVKESK. The CDR3 DNA follows: TGTGCCAGCAGCCAGTACGGATTGACAGGGTTGGGGACTGAAGCTTTCTTT. Protein product: CASSQYGLTGLGTEAFF.

V usage is TRBV12-3 or TRBV12-4 and J usage is TRBJ2-7; the match to TRBD1 covers 7 bases. V was pared by 5 bases and J by 6 bases, with 7 bases of the junction left unmatched. CDR3 length: 13 residues. CDR3 bases: TGTGCCAGCAGTCCCGGGACAGACGGCGAGCAGTACGTC. The encoded protein is CASSPGTDGEQYV.

The J gene is TRBJ1-3, the V gene TRBV21-1. TRBV21-1 constitutes a pseudogene. The CDR3 runs to 16 residues. The CDR3 loop reads CASSSVVGTPGDTIYF. The CDR3 DNA reads TGTGCCAGCAGCTCCGTTGTAGGGACTCCGGGGGACACCATATATTTT.

V is TRBV28 and J is TRBJ1-5, with 7 bases that match TRBD1. The germline V gene encodes CDR1 MDHEN and CDR2 SYDVKM. This CDR3 contains 15 residues. V gave up 4 bases and J gave up 8 bases; unmatched junction bases: 11. CDR3 protein: CASSSRDRVGEPQHF. The CDR3 DNA follows: TGTGCCAGCAGTTCCCGAGACAGGGTTGGCGAGCCCCAGCATTTT. Looking up the rest from reference TRBV28 and TRBJ1-5 gives the full variable domain: DVKVTQSSRYLVKRTGEKVFLECVQDMDHENMFWYRQDPGLGLRLIYFSYDVKMKEKGDIPEGYSVSREKKERFSLILESASTNQTSMYLCASSSRDRVGEPQHFGDGTRLSIL.

The chain joins TRBV5-4 to TRBJ1-1; 8 bases agree with TRBD1. Germline trimming cut 1 base from V and 8 bases from J; bases unmatched to any gene: 7. The germline gives CDR1 SGHNT, CDR2 YYREEE (reference sequence). The CDR3 loop spans 14 amino acids. CDR3 sequence: CASSLTGTGVEAFF. DNA for the CDR3: TGTGCCAGCAGCTTGACCGGGACAGGAGTCGAAGCTTTCTTT.

The chain has TRBV5-1 and TRBJ2-1; D may be TRBD2 (6 bases). V was cut by 0 bases and J by 1 base, with 8 bases left in between. The CDR3 consists of 15 residues. CDR1 is SGHRS and CDR2 is YFSETQ in the germline V gene. CDR3 residues: CASSLGGTSYNEQFF. DNA of the CDR3: TGCGCCAGCAGCTTGGGGGGGACTTCCTACAATGAGCAGTTCTTC.

This chain uses TRBV19 with TRBJ2-7, with a possible D match to TRBD1 (6 bases). The V end lost 4 bases, the J end lost 6 bases, and 7 bases lay between the germline ends. Germline V gives CDR1 LNHDA, CDR2 SQIVND (reference sequence). This CDR3 comprises 11 residues. The CDR3 region is CASSTQGEQYV. The CDR3 coding sequence is TGTGCCAGTAGTACACAGGGCGAGCAGTACGTC.

This sequence joins TRBV3-1 (or the pseudogene TRBV3-2) and TRBJ1-2; TRBD1 might be the D (5 bases). The CDR3 contains 14 residues. Germline V gene lookup returns CDR1 LGHDT and CDR2 YNNKEL (reference sequence). The V gene lost 0 bases and the J gene lost 6 bases, with 11 bases spanning the gap. Here the CDR3 DNA reads TGTGCCAGCAGCCAAGAGTGGGGCGGTGATGGCTACACCTTC. Its translation: CASSQEWGGDGYTF.

The chain employs TRBV5-4 and TRBJ2-1; 16 bases match TRBD2. This CDR3 is 16 amino acids long. Germline V gene data show CDR1 as SGHNT and CDR2 as YYREEE (reference sequence). Losses at the gene ends were 5 bases for V and 8 bases for J; bases not matched to a gene: 7. CDR3 in amino acids: CASRPGTSGGAYEQFF. In DNA form, the CDR3 reads TGTGCCAGCAGGCCTGGGACTAGCGGGGGGGCTTATGAGCAGTTCTTC.

The V call is TRBV6-6, the J call TRBJ2-5; possibly TRBD2 for D (5 bases). Trimming took 4 bases from V and 2 from J, leaving 8 bases between them. The length of the CDR3 is 13 residues. CDR1 is MNHNY and CDR2 is SVGAGI in the germline V gene (reference sequence). CDR3 protein: CASSSPGQETQYF. As DNA, the CDR3 is TGTGCCAGCAGTTCGCCGGGGCAAGAGACCCAGTACTTC.

This clone came up once. J is TRBJ1-5 and V is TRBV7-9; 9 bases line up with TRBD1. The CDR3 loop spans 17 amino acids. V lost 5 bases to trimming and J lost 6 bases; unmatched junction nucleotides: 14. Germline values: CDR1 SEHNR, CDR2 FQNEAQ (reference sequence). CDR3 nucleotide sequence: TGTGCCAGCAGCATAGGGGGGGACAGGGTGTCAGGTCAGCCCCAGCATTTT. It codes for CASSIGGDRVSGQPQHF.

V and J are TRBV3-1 (or the pseudogene TRBV3-2) and TRBJ2-3, with D possibly being TRBD2 (7 bases). CDR3 length: 15 amino acids. CDR1 is LGHDT, CDR2 YNNKEL, per germline (reference sequence). Between the trimmed V and J ends, which lost 5 bases and 1 base, there was a span of 13 bases. The CDR3 sequence: CASSWGGTGTDTQYF. CDR3 in DNA: TGTGCCAGCAGCTGGGGGGGCACGGGCACAGATACGCAGTATTTT.

The chain combines TRBV2 with TRBJ1-2, with 12 bases identical to TRBD1. This CDR3 is built from 18 residues. V was pared by 8 bases and J by 6 bases, with 19 bases of the junction left unmatched. CDR1 and CDR2 from the germline V gene are SNHLY and FYNNEI. The CDR3 spells CASGRPGTGGLVGDGYTF. The CDR3 DNA reads as TGTGCCAGCGGGCGTCCCGGGACAGGGGGCTTGGTCGGGGATGGCTACACCTTC.

This sequence joins TRBV5-3 and TRBJ2-6; 9 nucleotides agree with TRBD1. TRBV5-3 is known as an ORF, though its function is uncertain. The ends lost 0 bases at V and 4 bases at J; junction bases unmatched: 8. The CDR3 has 18 residues. CDR3 sequence: CARSLDYRGLPGANVLTF. CDR3 sequence (DNA): TGTGCCAGAAGCTTGGATTACAGGGGGCTCCCCGGGGCCAACGTCCTGACTTTC.